One T cell receptor beta chain is described in this entry. Its binding antigen is unknown. The sample holds no much larger clone one base away, and base qualities are not on file. CDR1 and CDR2 are drawn from the germline V gene: KGHDR, SFDVKD. The trim is 3 bases for V and 0 bases for J, with a gap of 11 bases between the germline ends. Spanning cysteine to phenylalanine, the CDR3 consists of 16 amino acids. Of all the DNA, just the CDR3 is kept, 48 bases in frame from base 1. The CDR3 regions of human TCRbeta chains were analyzed by immunosequencing. As for the original processing: Repertoire TCRs were checked for matches against a reference library of SARS-CoV-2-specific TCRs that had been generated using the MIRA antigen-specificity platform. Breadth meant the fraction of unique TCRs that were SARS-CoV-2-associated, whereas depth meant the fraction of total T cells that were SARS-CoV-2-associated. Using the MIRA data, each spike-specific TCR was mapped to the spike region that the TCR reacts to and placed in a CD4 or CD8 class. Log10-transformed breadth and depth values were compared by one-way ANOVA with Sidak's multiple comparisons tests. Here the immuneACCESS table is served through TCRdb, limited to in-frame sequences with V and J called. Missing clones are a known gap in these copies; in checked studies unresolved V genes cover under half, and the rest lacks a known reason. V and J calls and clone size are given by that table; D and trimming were obtained from the DNA. The sample table contains over 150,000 clones; only one count was recorded for about 92% of them. 8% to 13% of the sample rests with the top ten.

This sample stems from a study of T cell responses to AZD1222 COVID-19 vaccine (dated by TCRdb to about 2021). For the wider study: AZD1222 recipients whose second dose came at about 4 weeks and those whose second dose came at about 12 weeks were combined into one group, since spike-specific TCR depth and breadth did not differ between the two schedules. A total of approximately 250 trial participants underwent TCR sequencing, of whom roughly 210 had received two doses of AZD1222 and around 26 had received two doses of the MenACWY control vaccine. Trial participants were enrolled by age into 18-55, 56-69 and 70-plus year subgroups, with around 140, 26 and 57 TCR-sequenced participants respectively.

What the research found in general, with its limitations: The 56-69-year group was small, and its depth increase did not reach significance, likely because of low power. A significant rise in spike-specific TCR breadth and depth was observed after two AZD1222 doses relative to day 0 and relative to MenACWY recipients. The whole spike protein was spanned by vaccine-associated CD4 TCRs, and dominant responses were seen in regions 160-218 and 743-854. Because no day 14 peak-response samples were available, repertoires were characterized only after the peak T cell response. Reportedly, close to half of the unique spike-specific TCRs recognized epitopes lying outside the regions that are mutated in the B.1.351 and B.1.1.7 variants. Most participants were white British and females outnumbered males, and the authors suggested that clonal diversity may have been underestimated. Conclusions about previously exposed vaccinees are limited because only a handful of AZD1222 recipients were SARS-CoV-2 seropositive at baseline.

What this sample's time point label stands for: baseline before first vaccination. Vaccinee samples came from UK trials COV001 and COV002, including a single-blind randomized controlled phase 2/3 trial of AZD1222 (ChAdOx1 nCoV-19) in healthy adults. For TCRbeta chain sequencing, PBMC samples were collected from trial participants at day 0 and at day 28 after the second dose. This receptor chain uses TRBV24-1 and TRBJ2-1; no D gene can be assigned with confidence. Sequences were derived from peripheral blood, sampled on day 0 of AZD1222 vaccination. The sequence was collected from an adult in good health. The CDR3 reads as follows: CATSDAGGNSYNEQFF. The sequenced DNA is TGTGCCACCAGTGATGCCGGTGGCAACTCCTACAATGAGCAGTTCTTC.